This T cell receptor beta chain was sequenced for a study of lymphopenia after photon versus proton radiotherapy. Profiled with immunoSEQ multiplex PCR; TCRdb holds only in-frame clones, not every one. The table has around 30,000 clones, roughly nine tenths seen once; the top ten hold about 6.6%. Study observations and caveats: Post-nadir TCR diversity decline inversely tracked overall survival among those who died.

This clone was counted once. No antigen is known for it. CDR3 length: 15 amino acids. V was pared by 7 bases and J by 4 bases, with 10 bases of the junction left unmatched. Germline values: CDR1 LNHDA, CDR2 SQIVND (reference sequence). The input for sequencing was peripheral blood, taken from a patient treated with proton-based radiotherapy. This TCR was sampled from a woman in her 70s with pancreatic cancer. Some clones in this sample may be carry-over from other donors' samples. This chain connects TRBV19 to TRBJ2-3, with 8 bases identical to TRBD2. The CDR3: CASIPRGGRPDTQYF. The CDR3 nucleotides read TGTGCCAGTATCCCCCGCGGCGGGAGGCCAGATACGCAGTATTTT.